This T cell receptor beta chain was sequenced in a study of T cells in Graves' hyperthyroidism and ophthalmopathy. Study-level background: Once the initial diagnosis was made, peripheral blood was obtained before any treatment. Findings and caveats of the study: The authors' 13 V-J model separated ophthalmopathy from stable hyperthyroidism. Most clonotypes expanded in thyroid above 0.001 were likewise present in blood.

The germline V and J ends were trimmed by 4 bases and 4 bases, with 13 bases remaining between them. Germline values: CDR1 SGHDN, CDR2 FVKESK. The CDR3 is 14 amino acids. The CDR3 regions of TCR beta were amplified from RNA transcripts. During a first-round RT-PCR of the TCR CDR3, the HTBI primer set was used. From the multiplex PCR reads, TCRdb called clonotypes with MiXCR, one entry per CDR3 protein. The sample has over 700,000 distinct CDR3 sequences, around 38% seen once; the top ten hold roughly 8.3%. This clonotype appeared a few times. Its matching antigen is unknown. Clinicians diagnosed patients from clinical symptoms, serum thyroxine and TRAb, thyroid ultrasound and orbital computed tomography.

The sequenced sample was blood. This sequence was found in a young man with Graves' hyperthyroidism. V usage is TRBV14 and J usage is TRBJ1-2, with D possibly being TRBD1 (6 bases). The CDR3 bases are TGTGCCAGCAGCCTACAGGGTAATTTCTATGGCTACACCTTC. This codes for CASSLQGNFYGYTF.